This TCR beta chain was retrieved from a study of blood T cells in healthy people across ages. Broader study findings: Because donor CMV status was unknown, expanded clonotype changes were possibly confounded.

V shed 0 bases and J 7 bases; nucleotides not matched to a gene: 10. The germline gives CDR1 SGHRS, CDR2 YFSETQ. CDR3 length: 16 amino acids. Together with a sample-barcoded 5' primer, a J-beta primer mix was included in a second PCR lasting about 7 to 12 cycles. TCRdb used MiXCR to reprocess the 5' RACE reads, holding one entry per CDR3 protein. The repertoire holds 920,000 or so distinct CDR3 sequences, around 43% seen once, with approximately 19% in the top ten. Remarks on this clonotype: Its antigen is not identified.

The V gene is TRBV5-1, the J gene TRBJ2-1; 7 positions agree with TRBD2. The origin of this receptor is an older woman in good health. Sequencing used blood. The CDR3 is CASSLGASGMGNEQFF. In DNA form, the CDR3 reads TGCGCCAGCAGCTTGGGGGCAAGCGGGATGGGAAATGAGCAGTTCTTC.